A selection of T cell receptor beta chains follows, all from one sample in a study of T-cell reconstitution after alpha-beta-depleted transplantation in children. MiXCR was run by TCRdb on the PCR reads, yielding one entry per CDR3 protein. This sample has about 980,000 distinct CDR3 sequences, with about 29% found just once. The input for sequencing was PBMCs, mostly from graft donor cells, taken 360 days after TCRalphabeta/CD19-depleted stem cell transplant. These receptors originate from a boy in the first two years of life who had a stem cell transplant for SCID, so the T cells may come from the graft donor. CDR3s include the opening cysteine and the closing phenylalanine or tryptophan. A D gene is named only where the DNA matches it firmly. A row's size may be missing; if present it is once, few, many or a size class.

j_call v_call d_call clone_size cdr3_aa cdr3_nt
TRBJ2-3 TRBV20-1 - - CSARDLDTQYF TGCAGTGCTAGAGATTTAGATACGCAGTATTTT
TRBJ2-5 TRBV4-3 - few CASSQGIWAETQYF TGCGCCAGCAGCCAAGGAATCTGGGCAGAGACCCAGTACTTC
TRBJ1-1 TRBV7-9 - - CASSLVFPRPENTEAFF TGTGCCAGCAGCTTAGTTTTCCCCAGGCCAGAGAACACTGAAGCTTTCTTT
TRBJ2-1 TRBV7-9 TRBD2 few CASSRDYLRGRNEQFF TGTGCCAGCAGCCGGGACTACCTTCGGGGGAGGAATGAGCAGTTCTTC
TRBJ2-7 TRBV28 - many CASSLWSIRAYEQYF TGTGCCAGCAGTTTATGGAGTATCAGGGCCTACGAGCAGTACTTC
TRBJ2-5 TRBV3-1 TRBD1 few CASSQLSHPGGTQYF TGTGCCAGCAGCCAATTGTCCCACCCAGGGGGGACCCAGTACTTC
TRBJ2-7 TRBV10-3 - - CAISGVSYEQYF TGTGCCATCAGTGGGGTCTCCTACGAGCAGTACTTC
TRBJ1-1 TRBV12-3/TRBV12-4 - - CASRVYTEAFF TGTGCCAGCAGAGTGTACACTGAAGCTTTCTTT
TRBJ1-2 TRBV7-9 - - CASSNLQGKQGYTF TGTGCCAGCAGCAACCTACAGGGCAAGCAAGGCTACACCTTC
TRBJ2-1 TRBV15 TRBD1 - CATSSGLFQGAPSNEQFF TGTGCCACCAGCAGCGGGCTGTTCCAGGGGGCCCCTTCGAATGAGCAGTTCTTC
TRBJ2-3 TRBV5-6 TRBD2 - CASSFPGLGGADTQYF TGTGCCAGCAGCTTTCCGGGACTAGGAGGTGCAGATACGCAGTATTTT
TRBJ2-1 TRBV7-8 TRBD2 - CASSLGTSGFNEQFF TGTGCCAGCAGCTTGGGGACTAGCGGTTTCAATGAGCAGTTCTTC
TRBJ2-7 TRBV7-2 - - CASSLAWGGSYEQYF TGTGCCAGCAGCTTAGCGTGGGGCGGCTCCTACGAGCAGTACTTC
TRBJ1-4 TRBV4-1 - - CANSQDGRGADEKLFF TGCGCCAACAGCCAAGATGGAAGGGGCGCTGATGAAAAACTGTTTTTT
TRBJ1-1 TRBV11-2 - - CASSPRGGANTEAFF TGTGCCAGCAGCCCCCGGGGGGGTGCGAACACTGAAGCTTTCTTT
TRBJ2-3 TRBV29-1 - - CSARLDTDTQYF TGCAGCGCACGGCTGGACACAGATACGCAGTATTTT
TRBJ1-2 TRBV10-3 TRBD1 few CAINTGTGLLYGYTF TGTGCCATCAATACCGGGACAGGTCTCCTCTATGGCTACACCTTC
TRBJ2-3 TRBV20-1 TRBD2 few CSARSLAGPDTQYF TGCAGTGCTAGGAGTCTAGCGGGGCCTGATACGCAGTATTTT
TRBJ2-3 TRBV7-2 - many CASSLGTIGTDTQYF TGTGCCAGCAGCTTAGGGACTATAGGCACAGATACGCAGTATTTT
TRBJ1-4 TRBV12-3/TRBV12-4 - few CASSGWTATNEKLFF TGTGCCAGCAGTGGGTGGACAGCAACTAATGAAAAACTGTTTTTT
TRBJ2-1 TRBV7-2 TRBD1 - CASSRRTGGDEQFF TGTGCCAGCAGCCGCCGGACAGGGGGCGATGAGCAGTTCTTC
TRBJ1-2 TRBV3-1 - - CASSQVYRAGYTF TGTGCCAGCAGCCAAGTTTACAGGGCTGGCTACACCTTC
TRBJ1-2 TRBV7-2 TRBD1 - CASSLERTGGLYGYTF TGTGCCAGCAGCTTAGAGAGGACAGGGGGCCTCTATGGCTACACCTTC
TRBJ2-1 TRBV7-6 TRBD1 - CASSSRPTGAYNEQFF TGTGCCAGCAGCTCGCGACCGACAGGGGCCTACAATGAGCAGTTCTTC
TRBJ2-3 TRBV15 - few CATSSITGQADTQYF TGTGCCACCAGCAGCATTACCGGGCAGGCAGATACGCAGTATTTT
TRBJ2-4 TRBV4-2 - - CASSQPPAKNIQYF TGTGCCAGCAGCCAACCGCCGGCCAAAAACATTCAGTACTTC
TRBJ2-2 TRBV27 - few CASSLRSGELFF TGTGCCAGCAGTTTACGTTCCGGGGAGCTGTTTTTT
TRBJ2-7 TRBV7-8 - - CASSLTAPGFEQYF TGTGCCAGCAGCTTAACGGCACCCGGGTTCGAGCAGTACTTC
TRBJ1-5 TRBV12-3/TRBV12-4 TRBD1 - CASSRPGQVNQPQHF TGTGCCAGCAGCCGCCCGGGACAGGTTAATCAGCCCCAGCATTTT
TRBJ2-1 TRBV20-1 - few CSARDGRGPNEQFF TGCAGTGCTAGAGACGGGCGGGGCCCGAATGAGCAGTTCTTC
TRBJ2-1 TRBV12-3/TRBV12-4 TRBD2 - CASSFDGNSGGARGYNEQFF TGTGCCAGCAGTTTCGATGGTAATAGCGGGGGGGCCAGGGGCTACAATGAGCAGTTCTTC
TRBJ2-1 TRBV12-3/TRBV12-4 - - CASSHDRNLYNEQFF TGTGCCAGCAGCCACGACAGAAATCTATACAATGAGCAGTTCTTC
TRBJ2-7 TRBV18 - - CASSGLSLEQYF TGTGCCAGCTCAGGTTTATCTCTCGAGCAGTACTTC
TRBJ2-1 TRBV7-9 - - CASSPGAGYRSYNEQFF TGTGCCAGCAGCCCTGGCGCAGGCTACCGCTCCTACAATGAGCAGTTCTTC
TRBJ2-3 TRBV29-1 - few CSVALRVTDTQYF TGCAGCGTTGCTCTCCGGGTAACAGATACGCAGTATTTT
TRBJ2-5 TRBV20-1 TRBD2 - CSARDPRLAGDRETQYF TGCAGTGCTAGAGACCCCCGACTAGCGGGGGATCGGGAGACCCAGTACTTC
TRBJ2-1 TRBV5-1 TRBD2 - CASSHPAAGTSGGAPYNEQFF TGCGCCAGCAGCCATCCTGCTGCCGGGACTAGCGGGGGGGCCCCCTACAATGAGCAGTTCTTC
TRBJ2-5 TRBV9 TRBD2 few CASSVGGGATGETQYF TGTGCCAGCAGCGTTGGGGGGGGAGCGACCGGAGAGACCCAGTACTTC
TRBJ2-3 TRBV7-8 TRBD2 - CASSFRLAGTDTQYF TGTGCCAGCAGCTTCAGGCTAGCGGGGACAGATACGCAGTATTTT
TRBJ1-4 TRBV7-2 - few CASSFRGPRATNEKLFF TGTGCCAGCAGCTTCCGGGGGCCACGTGCAACTAATGAAAAACTGTTTTTT
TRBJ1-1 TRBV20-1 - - CSARDWGSEAFF TGCAGTGCTAGAGATTGGGGCAGTGAAGCTTTCTTT
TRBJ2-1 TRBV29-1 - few CSVEGGLYNEQFF TGCAGCGTTGAAGGGGGGCTCTACAATGAGCAGTTCTTC
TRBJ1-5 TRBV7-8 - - CASSPRGGGGLRDQPQHF TGTGCCAGCAGCCCCCGTGGTGGGGGCGGATTGCGTGATCAGCCCCAGCATTTT
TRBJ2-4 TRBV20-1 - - CSADQPGRGVNIQYF TGCAGTGCTGATCAGCCGGGACGCGGGGTAAACATTCAGTACTTC
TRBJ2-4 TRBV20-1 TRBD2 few CSASPKTSGGRLAKNIQYF TGCAGTGCTAGTCCCAAGACTAGCGGGGGCCGATTAGCCAAAAACATTCAGTACTTC
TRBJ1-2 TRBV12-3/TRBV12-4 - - CASRGTETYGYTF TGTGCCAGCAGGGGGACGGAGACCTATGGCTACACCTTC
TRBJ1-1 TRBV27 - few CASSRGRESRTEAFF TGTGCCAGCAGTCGGGGCAGGGAGAGTCGCACTGAAGCTTTCTTT
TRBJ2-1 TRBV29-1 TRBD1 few CSVDRGPDEQFF TGCAGCGTGGACAGGGGGCCCGATGAGCAGTTCTTC
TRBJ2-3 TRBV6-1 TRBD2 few CASSPLAGYTDTQYF TGTGCCAGCAGCCCACTAGCGGGGTACACAGATACGCAGTATTTT
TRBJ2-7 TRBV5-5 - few CASSIPYRVEQYF TGTGCCAGCAGCATCCCCTACAGGGTCGAGCAGTACTTC
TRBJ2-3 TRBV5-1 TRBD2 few CASSLTSSGRNTQYF TGCGCCAGCAGCCTGACTAGCTCCGGGAGGAATACGCAGTATTTT
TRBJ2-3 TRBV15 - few CATSRTRGGGITSTDTQYF TGTGCCACCAGCAGAACTAGGGGAGGGGGGATTACTAGCACAGATACGCAGTATTTT
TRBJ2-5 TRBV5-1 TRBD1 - CASSFGQGREETQYF TGCGCCAGCAGCTTTGGACAGGGGAGGGAAGAGACCCAGTACTTC
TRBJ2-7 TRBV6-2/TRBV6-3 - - CASSAGFLNEQYF TGTGCCAGCAGCGCAGGGTTTCTCAACGAGCAGTACTTC
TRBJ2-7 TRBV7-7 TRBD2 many CASSPGLPYEQYF TGTGCCAGCAGCCCGGGACTACCCTACGAGCAGTACTTC